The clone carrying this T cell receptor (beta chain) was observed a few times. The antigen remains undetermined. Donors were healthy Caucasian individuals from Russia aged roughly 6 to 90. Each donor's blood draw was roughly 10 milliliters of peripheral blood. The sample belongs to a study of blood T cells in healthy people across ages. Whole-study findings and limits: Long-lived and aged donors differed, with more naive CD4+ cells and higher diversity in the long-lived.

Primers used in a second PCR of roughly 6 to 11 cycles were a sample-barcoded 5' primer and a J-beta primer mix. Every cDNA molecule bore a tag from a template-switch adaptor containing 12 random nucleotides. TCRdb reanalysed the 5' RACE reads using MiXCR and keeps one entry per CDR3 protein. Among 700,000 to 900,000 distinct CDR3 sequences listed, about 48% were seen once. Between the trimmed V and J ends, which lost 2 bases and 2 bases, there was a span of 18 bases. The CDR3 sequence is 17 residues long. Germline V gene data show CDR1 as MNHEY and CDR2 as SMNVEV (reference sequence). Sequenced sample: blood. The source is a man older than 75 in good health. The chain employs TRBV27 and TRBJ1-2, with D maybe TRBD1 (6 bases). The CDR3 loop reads CASSLTPARGENYGYTF. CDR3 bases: TGTGCCAGCAGTTTAACCCCCGCCAGGGGAGAGAACTATGGCTACACCTTC.